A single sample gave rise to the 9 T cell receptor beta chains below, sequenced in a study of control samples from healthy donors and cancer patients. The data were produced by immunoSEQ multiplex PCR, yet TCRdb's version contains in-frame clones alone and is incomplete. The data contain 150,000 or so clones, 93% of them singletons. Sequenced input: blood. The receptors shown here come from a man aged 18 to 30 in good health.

CDR3 protein: CAVAGERDQPQHF. As DNA, the CDR3 is TGTGCCGTGGCAGGGGAACGGGATCAGCCCCAGCATTTT. J is TRBJ1-5 and V is TRBV30, with D possibly matching TRBD1 (6 bases). Germline-derived CDR1 and CDR2 are GTSNPN and SVGIG (reference sequence). V lost 8 bases, J lost 5 bases, and 16 bases lay in between. The CDR3 spans 13 residues. Variable domain in full (rest from reference TRBV30 and TRBJ1-5): SQTIHQWPATLVQPVGSPLSLECTVEGTSNPNLYWYRQAAGRGLQLLFYSVGIGQISSEVPQNLSASRPQDRQFILSSKKLLLSDSGFYLCAVAGERDQPQHFGDGTRLSIL.

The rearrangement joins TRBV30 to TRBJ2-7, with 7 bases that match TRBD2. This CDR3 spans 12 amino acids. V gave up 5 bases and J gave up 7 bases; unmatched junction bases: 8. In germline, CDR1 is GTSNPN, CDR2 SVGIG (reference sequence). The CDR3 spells CAWVRLAGEQYF. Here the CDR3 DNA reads TGTGCCTGGGTCAGACTAGCTGGGGAGCAGTACTTC.

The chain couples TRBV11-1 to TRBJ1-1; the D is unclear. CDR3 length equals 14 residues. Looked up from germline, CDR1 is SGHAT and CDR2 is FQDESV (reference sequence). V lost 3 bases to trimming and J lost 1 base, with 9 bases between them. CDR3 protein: CASSFAGQNTEAFF. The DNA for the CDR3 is TGTGCCAGCAGCTTCGCCGGTCAGAACACTGAAGCTTTCTTT.

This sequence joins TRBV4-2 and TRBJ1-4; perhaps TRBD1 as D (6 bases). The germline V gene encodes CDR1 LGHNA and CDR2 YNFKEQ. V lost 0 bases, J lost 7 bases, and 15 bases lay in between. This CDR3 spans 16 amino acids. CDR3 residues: CASSQDGNRAGEKLFF. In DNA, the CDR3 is TGTGCCAGCAGCCAAGATGGTAACAGGGCTGGTGAAAAACTGTTTTTT.

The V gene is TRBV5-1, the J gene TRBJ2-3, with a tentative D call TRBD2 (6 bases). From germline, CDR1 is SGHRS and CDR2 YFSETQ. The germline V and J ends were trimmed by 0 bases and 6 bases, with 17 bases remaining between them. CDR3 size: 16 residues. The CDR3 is CASSLEGTVSVDTQYF. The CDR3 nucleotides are TGCGCCAGCAGCTTGGAGGGGACTGTCTCAGTGGATACGCAGTATTTT.

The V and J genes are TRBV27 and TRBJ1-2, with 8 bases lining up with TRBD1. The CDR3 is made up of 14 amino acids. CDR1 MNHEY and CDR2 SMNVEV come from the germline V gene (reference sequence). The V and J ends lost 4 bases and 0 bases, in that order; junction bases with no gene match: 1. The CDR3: CASSWTGSNYGYTF. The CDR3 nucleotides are TGTGCCAGCAGTTGGACAGGGTCTAACTATGGCTACACCTTC.

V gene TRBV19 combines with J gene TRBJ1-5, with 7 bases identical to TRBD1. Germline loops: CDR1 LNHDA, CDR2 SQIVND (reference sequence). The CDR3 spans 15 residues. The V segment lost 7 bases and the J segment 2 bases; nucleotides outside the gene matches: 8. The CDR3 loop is CASTPRGSGNQPQHF. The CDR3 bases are TGTGCCAGTACCCCCAGGGGGTCGGGCAATCAGCCCCAGCATTTT.

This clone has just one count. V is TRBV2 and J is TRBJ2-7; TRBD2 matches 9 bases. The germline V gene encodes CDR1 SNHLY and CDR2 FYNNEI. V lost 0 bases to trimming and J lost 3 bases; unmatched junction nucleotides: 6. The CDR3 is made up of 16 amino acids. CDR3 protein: CASSEAHSGSIYEQYF. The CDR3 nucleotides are TGTGCCAGCAGTGAAGCGCATAGCGGGAGTATCTACGAGCAGTACTTC. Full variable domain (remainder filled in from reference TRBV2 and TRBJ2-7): EPEVTQTPSHQVTQMGQEVILRCVPISNHLYFYWYRQILGQKVEFLVSFYNNEISEKSEIFDDQFSVERPDGSNFTLKIRSTKLEDSAMYFCASSEAHSGSIYEQYFGPGTRLTVT.

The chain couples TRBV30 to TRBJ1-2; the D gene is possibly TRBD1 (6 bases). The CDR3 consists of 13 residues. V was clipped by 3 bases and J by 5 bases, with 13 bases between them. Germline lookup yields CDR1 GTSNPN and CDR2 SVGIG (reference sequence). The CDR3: CAWRGTDRYGYTF. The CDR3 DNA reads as TGTGCCTGGAGAGGAACCGACAGGTATGGCTACACCTTC.